This T cell receptor beta chain was identified in a study of T cell repertoires in cytomegalovirus infection. Background on the study: From public TCR beta signatures came an indication of both CMV infection and matching HLA type.

This clonotype was found once. Antigen specificity is unknown. One junction end disagrees with the germline gene, perhaps due to a read error. TCRdb ran MiXCR on the reads and lists one entry per CDR3 protein. The table lists approximately 180,000 distinct CDR3 sequences, about a tenth of them singletons. General study points: Pooled public TCR beta family frequency picked out CMV carriers with the relevant HLA. The ex vivo response was dominated by HLA-C-restricted CMV-specific TCR beta clonotypes.

This receptor was identified in a human donor in good health (CMV status not recorded). Some clones in this sample may be carry-over from other donors' samples. The sample taken for sequencing was PBMCs.

The CDR3 spells CASSSPTVTDTQFF. The CDR3 nucleotides read TGTGCCAGCAGTTCACCGACCGTCACAGATACGCAGTTTTTT. The chain couples TRBV28 to TRBJ2-3; D call uncertain. Per germline, CDR1 MDHEN and CDR2 SYDVKM. The CDR3 totals 14 residues.